The following is a TCR beta chain sequence with its context. This sample was taken from a study of blood T cell repertoires in COVID-19. Profiling relied on immunoSEQ multiplex PCR, and the TCRdb table lists in-frame clones only, not all of them. This sample carries about 150,000 clones, approximately 86% of them seen once, and the ten largest clones take 0.55% to 0.75%. Sequenced material: peripheral blood. The receptor's source is a man between 60 and 75 years old with COVID-19, enrolled during active disease.

This CDR3 reads CASSLGAGTDTQYF. For the CDR3, the DNA is TGTGCCAGCAGCTTAGGCGCGGGCACAGATACGCAGTATTTT. The V gene is TRBV11-3, the J gene TRBJ2-3; D ambiguous. Germline V gene lookup returns CDR1 SGHNT and CDR2 YENEEA. The CDR3 covers 14 residues. Trimming removed 1 base from V and 1 base from J, with 6 bases in between.